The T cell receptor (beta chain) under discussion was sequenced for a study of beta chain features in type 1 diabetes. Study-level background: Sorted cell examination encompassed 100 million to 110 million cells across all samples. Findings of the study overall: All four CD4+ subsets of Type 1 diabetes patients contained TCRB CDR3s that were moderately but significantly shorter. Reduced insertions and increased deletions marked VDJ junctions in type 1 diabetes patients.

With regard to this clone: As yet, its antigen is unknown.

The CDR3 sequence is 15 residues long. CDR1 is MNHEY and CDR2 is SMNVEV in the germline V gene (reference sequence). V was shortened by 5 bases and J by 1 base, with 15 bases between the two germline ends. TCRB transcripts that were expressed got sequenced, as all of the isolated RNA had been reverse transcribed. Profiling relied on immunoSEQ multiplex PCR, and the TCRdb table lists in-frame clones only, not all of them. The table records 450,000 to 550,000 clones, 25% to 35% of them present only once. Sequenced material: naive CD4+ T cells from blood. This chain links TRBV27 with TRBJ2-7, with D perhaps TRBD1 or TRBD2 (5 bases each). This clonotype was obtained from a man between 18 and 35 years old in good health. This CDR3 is CASSLSVGPSYEQYF. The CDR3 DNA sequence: TGTGCCAGCAGTCTTAGTGTGGGACCTTCCTACGAGCAGTACTTC.